These 5 T cell receptor beta chains share one sample of origin, sequenced in a study of blood T cell repertoires in COVID-19. Assay used: immunoSEQ multiplex PCR; TCRdb lists only in-frame clones, some missing. The sample yields fewer than 60,000 clones, 88% seen once. Sequencing was carried out using peripheral blood. These receptors all come from a human donor with active COVID-19. The donor label of this sample is uncertain.

The chain is built from TRBV6-6 and TRBJ1-3; D is undetermined. The germline gives CDR1 MNHNY, CDR2 SVGAGI (reference sequence). CDR3 length: 12 residues. Trimming cost V 6 bases and J 2 bases, with 5 bases left between them. The CDR3 DNA reads as TGTGCCAGCAGCCCCGCTGGAAACACCATATATTTT. It translates to CASSPAGNTIYF.

The chain is built from TRBV6-5 and TRBJ2-7, with D maybe TRBD2 (5 bases). V lost 6 bases and J lost 2, with 14 bases in between. The CDR3 has 14 amino acids. The germline V gene encodes CDR1 MNHEY and CDR2 SVGAGI. The CDR3 spells CASRIYEGPYEQYF. Written as DNA, the CDR3 is TGTGCCAGCAGGATATACGAGGGTCCCTACGAGCAGTACTTC.

J is TRBJ2-7 and V is TRBV11-3; maybe TRBD2 (6 bases). CDR3 length: 13 amino acids. Germline V gene lookup returns CDR1 SGHNT and CDR2 YENEEA. V was pared by 5 bases and J by 5 bases, with 13 bases between. CDR3 nucleotides: TGTGCCAGCAGCCGAGACTGGGGGGACGAGCAGTACTTC. Its protein product is CASSRDWGDEQYF.

The CDR3 spells CASSWLAGGPPGGKNIQYF. In DNA, the CDR3 is TGTGCCAGCAGTTGGCTAGCGGGGGGACCGCCAGGGGGCAAAAACATTCAGTACTTC. The chain recombines TRBV27 with TRBJ2-4, with TRBD2 identical over 11 bases. The germline CDR1 and CDR2 sequences are MNHEY and SMNVEV (reference sequence). V was pared by 4 bases and J by 3 bases, with 14 bases of the junction left unmatched. The CDR3 consists of 19 residues.

The chain couples TRBV27 to TRBJ2-3, with D maybe TRBD1 (6 bases). Germline CDR1 is MNHEY and CDR2 is SMNVEV (reference sequence). CDR3 length: 14 amino acids. Trimming removed 3 bases at V and 0 bases at J, with 7 bases between. CDR3 DNA sequence: TGTGCCAGCAGTTTCCAGGGGAGCACAGATACGCAGTATTTT. Protein product: CASSFQGSTDTQYF.